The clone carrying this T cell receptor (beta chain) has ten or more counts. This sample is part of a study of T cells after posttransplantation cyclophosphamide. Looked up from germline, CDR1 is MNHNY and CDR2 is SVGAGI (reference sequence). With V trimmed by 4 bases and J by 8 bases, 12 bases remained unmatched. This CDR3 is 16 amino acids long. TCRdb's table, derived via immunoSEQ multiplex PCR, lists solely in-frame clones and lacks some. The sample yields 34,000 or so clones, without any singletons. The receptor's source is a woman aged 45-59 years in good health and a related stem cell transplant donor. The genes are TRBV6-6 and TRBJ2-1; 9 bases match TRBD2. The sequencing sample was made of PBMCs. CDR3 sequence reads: CASSSGYSGSGYEQFF. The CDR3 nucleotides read TGTGCCAGCAGTTCGGGATATAGCGGGAGCGGATATGAGCAGTTCTTC.